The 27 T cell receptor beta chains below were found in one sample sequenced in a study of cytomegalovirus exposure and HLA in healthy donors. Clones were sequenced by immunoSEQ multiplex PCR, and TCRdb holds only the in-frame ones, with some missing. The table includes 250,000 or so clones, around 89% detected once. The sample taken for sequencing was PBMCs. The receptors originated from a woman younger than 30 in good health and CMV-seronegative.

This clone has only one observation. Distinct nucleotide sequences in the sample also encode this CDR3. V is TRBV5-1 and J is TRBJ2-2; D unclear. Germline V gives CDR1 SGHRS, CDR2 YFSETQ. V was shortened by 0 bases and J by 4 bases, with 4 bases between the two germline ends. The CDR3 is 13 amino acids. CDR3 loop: CASSLVVTGELFF. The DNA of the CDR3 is TGCGCCAGCAGCTTGGTCGTCACCGGGGAGCTGTTTTTT.

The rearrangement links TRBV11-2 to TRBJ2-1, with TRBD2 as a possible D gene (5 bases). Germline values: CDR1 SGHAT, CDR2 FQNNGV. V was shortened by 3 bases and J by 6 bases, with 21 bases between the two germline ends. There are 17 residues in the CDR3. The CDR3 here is CASSFFKSGSGVNEQFF. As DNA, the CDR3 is TGTGCCAGCAGCTTCTTCAAAAGCGGCTCCGGGGTCAATGAGCAGTTCTTC.

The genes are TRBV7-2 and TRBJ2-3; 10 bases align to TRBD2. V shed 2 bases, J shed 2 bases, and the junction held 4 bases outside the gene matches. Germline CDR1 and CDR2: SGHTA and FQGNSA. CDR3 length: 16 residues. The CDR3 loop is CASSLTLAGATDTQYF. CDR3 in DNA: TGTGCCAGCAGCTTAACCCTAGCGGGGGCCACAGATACGCAGTATTTT. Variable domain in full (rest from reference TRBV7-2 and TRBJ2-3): GAGVSQSPSNKVTEKGKDVELRCDPISGHTALYWYRQSLGQGLEFLIYFQGNSAPDKSGLPSDRFSAERTGGSVSTLTIQRTQQEDSAVYLCASSLTLAGATDTQYFGPGTRLTVL.

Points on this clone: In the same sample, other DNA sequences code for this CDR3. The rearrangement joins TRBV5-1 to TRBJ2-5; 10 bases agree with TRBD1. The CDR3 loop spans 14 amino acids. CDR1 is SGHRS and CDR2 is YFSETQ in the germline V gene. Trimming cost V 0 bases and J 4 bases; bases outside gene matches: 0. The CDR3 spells CASSLGDRGETQYF. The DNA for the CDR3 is TGCGCCAGCAGCTTGGGGGACAGGGGAGAGACCCAGTACTTC.

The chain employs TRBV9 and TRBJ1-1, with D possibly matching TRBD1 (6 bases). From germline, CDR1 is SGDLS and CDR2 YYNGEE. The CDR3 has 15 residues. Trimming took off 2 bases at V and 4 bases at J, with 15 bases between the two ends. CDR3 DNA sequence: TGTGCCAGCAGCGTTAGGGACACCGGATTCACTGAAGCTTTCTTT. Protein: CASSVRDTGFTEAFF.

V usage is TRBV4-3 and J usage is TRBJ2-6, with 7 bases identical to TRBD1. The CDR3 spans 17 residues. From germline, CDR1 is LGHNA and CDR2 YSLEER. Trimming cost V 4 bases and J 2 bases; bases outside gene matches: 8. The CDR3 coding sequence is TGCGCCAGCAGCCGAGATCCTGACAGGGCTGGGGCCAACGTCCTGACTTTC. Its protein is CASSRDPDRAGANVLTF.

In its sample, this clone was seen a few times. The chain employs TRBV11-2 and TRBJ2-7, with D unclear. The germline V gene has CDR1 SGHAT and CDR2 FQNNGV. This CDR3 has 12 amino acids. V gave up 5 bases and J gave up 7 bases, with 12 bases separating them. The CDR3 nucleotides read TGTGCCAGCAGCCGCGCGAATGGGGAGCAGTACGTC. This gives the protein CASSRANGEQYV.

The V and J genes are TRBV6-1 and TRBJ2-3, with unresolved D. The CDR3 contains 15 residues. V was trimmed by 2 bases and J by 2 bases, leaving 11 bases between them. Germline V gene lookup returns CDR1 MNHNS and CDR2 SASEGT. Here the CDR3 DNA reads TGTGCCAGCAGTGAACTGCCTAGTTACACAGATACGCAGTATTTT. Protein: CASSELPSYTDTQYF.

DNA of the CDR3: TGTGCCAGCACCCCTAGCGGGGGGATCCAAGAGACCCAGTACTTC. It translates to CASTPSGGIQETQYF. The chain links TRBV6-5 to TRBJ2-5; 11 bases align to TRBD2. This CDR3 is built from 15 residues. The V gene's germline CDR1 is MNHEY and CDR2 SVGAGI. V was clipped by 7 bases and J by 1 base; unmatched bases: 5.

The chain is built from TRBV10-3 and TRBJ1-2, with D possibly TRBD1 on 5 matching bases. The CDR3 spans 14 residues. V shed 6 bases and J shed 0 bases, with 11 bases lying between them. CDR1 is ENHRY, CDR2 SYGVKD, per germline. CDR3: CAIRAGAPNYGYTF. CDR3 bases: TGTGCCATCAGGGCTGGGGCACCTAACTATGGCTACACCTTC.

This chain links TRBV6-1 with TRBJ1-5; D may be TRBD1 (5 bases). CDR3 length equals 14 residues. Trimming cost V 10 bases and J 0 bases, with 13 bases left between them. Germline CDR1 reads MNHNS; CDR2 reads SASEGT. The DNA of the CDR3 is TGTGCCACTAAAGGGGATTATAGCAATCAGCCCCAGCATTTT. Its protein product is CATKGDYSNQPQHF.

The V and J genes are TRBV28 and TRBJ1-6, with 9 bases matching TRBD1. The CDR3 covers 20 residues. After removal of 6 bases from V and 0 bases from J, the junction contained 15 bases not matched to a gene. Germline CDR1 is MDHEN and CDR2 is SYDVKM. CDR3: CASRLQPGQGGFSYNSPLHF. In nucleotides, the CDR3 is TGTGCCAGCAGGTTACAACCGGGACAGGGAGGGTTCTCCTATAATTCACCCCTCCACTTT.

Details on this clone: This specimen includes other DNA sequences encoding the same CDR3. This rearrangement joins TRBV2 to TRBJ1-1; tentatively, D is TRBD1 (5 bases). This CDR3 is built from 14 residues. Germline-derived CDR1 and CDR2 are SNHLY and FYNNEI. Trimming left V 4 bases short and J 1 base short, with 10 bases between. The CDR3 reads CASSGGQGNTEAFF. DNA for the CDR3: TGTGCCAGCAGTGGAGGACAAGGGAACACTGAAGCTTTCTTT.

The CDR3 sequence is CAWKKDTGVYEQYF. Written as DNA, the CDR3 is TGTGCCTGGAAAAAAGATACAGGAGTCTACGAGCAGTACTTC. The V and J genes are TRBV30 and TRBJ2-7; D might be TRBD1 (5 bases). Germline CDR1 is GTSNPN and CDR2 is SVGIG (reference sequence). This CDR3 is built from 14 residues. V lost 4 bases, J lost 3 bases, and 16 bases lay in between.

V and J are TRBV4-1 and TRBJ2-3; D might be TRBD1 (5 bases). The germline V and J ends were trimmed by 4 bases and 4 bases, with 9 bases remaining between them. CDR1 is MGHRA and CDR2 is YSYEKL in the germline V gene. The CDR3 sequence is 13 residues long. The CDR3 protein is CASSPQGPDTQYF. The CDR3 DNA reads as TGCGCCAGCAGCCCCCAGGGTCCAGATACGCAGTATTTT.

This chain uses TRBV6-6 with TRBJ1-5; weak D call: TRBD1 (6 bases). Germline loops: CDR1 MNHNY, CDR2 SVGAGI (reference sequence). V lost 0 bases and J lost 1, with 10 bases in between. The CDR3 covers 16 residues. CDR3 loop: CASSYSGAWSNQPQHF. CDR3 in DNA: TGTGCCAGCAGTTACTCGGGGGCCTGGAGCAATCAGCCCCAGCATTTT.

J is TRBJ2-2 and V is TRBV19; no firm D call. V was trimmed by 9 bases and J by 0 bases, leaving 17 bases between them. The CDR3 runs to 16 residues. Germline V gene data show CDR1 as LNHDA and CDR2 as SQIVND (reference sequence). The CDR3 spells CASRIAEFANTGELFF. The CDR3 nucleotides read TGTGCCAGCCGTATAGCTGAGTTCGCGAACACCGGGGAGCTGTTTTTT.

The CDR3 DNA reads TGTGCCAGCAGCTTGGTAGCAGCTTCCTACGAGCAGTACGTC. Its protein product is CASSLVAASYEQYV. The chain recombines TRBV5-8 with TRBJ2-7, with unresolved D. The germline V and J ends were trimmed by 0 bases and 1 base, with 8 bases remaining between them. Germline CDR1 reads SGHTS; CDR2 reads YDEGEE. The CDR3 totals 14 residues.

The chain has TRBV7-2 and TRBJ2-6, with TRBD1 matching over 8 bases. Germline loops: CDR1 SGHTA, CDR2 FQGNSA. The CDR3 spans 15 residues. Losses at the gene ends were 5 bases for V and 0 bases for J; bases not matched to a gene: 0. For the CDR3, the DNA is TGTGCCAGCAGCGGGACAGGCTCTGGGGCCAACGTCCTGACTTTC. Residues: CASSGTGSGANVLTF.

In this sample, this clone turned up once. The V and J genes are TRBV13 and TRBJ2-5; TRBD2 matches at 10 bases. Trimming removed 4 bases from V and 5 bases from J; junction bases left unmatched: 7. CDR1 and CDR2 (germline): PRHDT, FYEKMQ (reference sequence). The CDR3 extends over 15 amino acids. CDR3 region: CASSSIAGGGETQYF. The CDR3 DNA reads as TGTGCCAGCAGCTCAATAGCGGGGGGAGGGGAGACCCAGTACTTC.

The CDR3 nucleotides read TGTGCCAGCAGCGCCCAGGGGAGAACTAATGAAAAACTGTTTTTT. Protein product: CASSAQGRTNEKLFF. V and J are TRBV9 and TRBJ1-4; the D gene is possibly TRBD1 (6 bases). The CDR3 totals 15 residues. The V gene's germline CDR1 is SGDLS and CDR2 YYNGEE. V shed 3 bases and J shed 1 base, with 10 bases lying between them.

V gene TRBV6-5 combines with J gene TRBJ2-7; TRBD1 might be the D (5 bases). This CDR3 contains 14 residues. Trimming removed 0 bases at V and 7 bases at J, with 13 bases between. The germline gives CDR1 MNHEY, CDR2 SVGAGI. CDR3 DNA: TGTGCCAGCAGTTACTCGAGCTGGGGCTCGGAGCAGTACTTC. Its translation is CASSYSSWGSEQYF.

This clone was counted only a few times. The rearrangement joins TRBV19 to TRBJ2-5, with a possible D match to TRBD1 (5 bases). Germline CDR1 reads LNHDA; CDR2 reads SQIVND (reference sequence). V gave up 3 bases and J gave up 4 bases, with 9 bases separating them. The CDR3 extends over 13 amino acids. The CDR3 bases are TGTGCCAGTAGTATTTGGCAGGGAGAGACCCAGTACTTC. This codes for CASSIWQGETQYF. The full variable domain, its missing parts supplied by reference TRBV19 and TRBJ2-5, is DGGITQSPKYLFRKEGQNVTLSCEQNLNHDAMYWYRQDPGQGLRLIYYSQIVNDFQKGDIAEGYSVSREKKESFPLTVTSAQKNPTAFYLCASSIWQGETQYFGPGTRLLVL.

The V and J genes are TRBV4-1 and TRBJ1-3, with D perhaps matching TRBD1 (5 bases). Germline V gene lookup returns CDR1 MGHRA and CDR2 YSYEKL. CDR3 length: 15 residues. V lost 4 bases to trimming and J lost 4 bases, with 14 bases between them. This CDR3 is CASSRGRVEGNTIYF. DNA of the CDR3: TGCGCCAGCAGCCGCGGCAGGGTAGAGGGAAACACCATATATTTT.

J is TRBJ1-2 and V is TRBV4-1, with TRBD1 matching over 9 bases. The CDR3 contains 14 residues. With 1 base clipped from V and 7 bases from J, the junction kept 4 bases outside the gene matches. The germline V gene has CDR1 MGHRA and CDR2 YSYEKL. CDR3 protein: CASSQVGTGFGYTF. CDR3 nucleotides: TGCGCCAGCAGCCAAGTCGGGACAGGGTTTGGCTACACCTTC.

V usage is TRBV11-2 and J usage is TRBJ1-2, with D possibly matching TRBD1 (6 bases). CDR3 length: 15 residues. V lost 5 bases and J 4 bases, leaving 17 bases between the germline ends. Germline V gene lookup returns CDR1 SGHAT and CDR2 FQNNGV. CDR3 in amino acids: CASSLTGGGPYGYTF. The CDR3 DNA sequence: TGTGCCAGCAGCCTAACGGGCGGGGGGCCCTATGGCTACACCTTC.

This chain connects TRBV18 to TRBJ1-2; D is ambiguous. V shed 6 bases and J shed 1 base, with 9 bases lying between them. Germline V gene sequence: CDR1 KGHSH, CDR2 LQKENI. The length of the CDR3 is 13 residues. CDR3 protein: CASSPISNYGYTF. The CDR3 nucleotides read TGTGCCAGCTCCCCCATCAGTAACTATGGCTACACCTTC.